Sequencing of this TCR beta chain was carried out in a study of T cell responses to AZD1222 COVID-19 vaccine. On this clone itself: The target antigen is unknown.

Sequencing used immunoSEQ multiplex PCR; TCRdb keeps in-frame clones, though not all of them. The data show fewer than 120,000 clones, 94% seen once. Findings and limits, study-wide: Clonal diversity was possibly underestimated, and white British individuals and females predominated among donors. Unmutated variant regions are reportedly the target of nearly half of TCRs that are spike-specific. Baseline seropositivity characterized only a handful of AZD1222 recipients.

V lost 2 bases and J 6 bases, leaving 8 bases between the germline ends. CDR1 and CDR2 (germline): MNHEY, SMNVEV (reference sequence). The CDR3 is made up of 13 amino acids. The rearrangement joins TRBV27 to TRBJ2-1; D remains ambiguous. The sample was peripheral blood, taken 28 days after the second AZD1222 dose. The clonotype was recovered from an adult who received the AZD1222 COVID-19 vaccine. The CDR3 spells CASSLTGANEQFF. DNA of the CDR3: TGTGCCAGCAGTTTAACCGGAGCCAATGAGCAGTTCTTC.